The 12 T cell receptor beta chains in this list originate from one sample, sequenced in a study of blood T cell repertoires in COVID-19. TCRdb's copy holds only in-frame clones and misses some; the assay was immunoSEQ multiplex PCR. The table includes almost 400,000 clones, approximately 88% detected once. Sequencing was done on a sample of PBMCs or T cells enriched from blood (not recorded which). The receptors derive from a woman aged 25 to 39 with acute COVID-19.

The genes are TRBV12-1 and TRBJ2-1; the table's TRBD2 call for D was not verified on the DNA. TRBV12-1 is marked as a pseudogene. This CDR3 region has 15 residues. The CDR3, as DNA: TGTTCCAGCAGCAATTCAAAGCGGGGGGGAAATGAGCAGTTCTTC. Amino acid sequence: CSSSNSKRGGNEQFF.

The chain is built from TRBV7-9 and TRBJ2-3; 8 bases map to TRBD2. J was trimmed by 5 bases and V by 7 bases; bases with no gene match: 11. This CDR3 has 15 residues. Germline CDR1 SEHNR, CDR2 FQNEAQ (reference sequence). The CDR3 is CASTALAGGRDTQYF. CDR3 nucleotide sequence: TGTGCCAGCACAGCTCTCGCGGGGGGTAGAGATACGCAGTATTTT.

CDR3 sequence reads: CASSSRTSGNTDTQYF. The CDR3 nucleotides are TGTGCCAGCAGCTCCCGGACTAGCGGAAACACAGATACGCAGTATTTT. V is TRBV3-1 (or the pseudogene TRBV3-2) and J is TRBJ2-3; 10 bases match TRBD2. This CDR3 spans 16 amino acids. With 5 bases clipped from V and 2 bases from J, the junction kept 7 bases outside the gene matches. Germline CDR1 and CDR2: LGHDT and YNNKEL (reference sequence).

This clone appeared a single time. The rearrangement uses TRBV18 and TRBJ2-7, with TRBD1 matching over 7 bases. CDR1 is KGHSH, CDR2 LQKENI, per germline. The CDR3 is made up of 16 amino acids. The V and J ends lost 3 bases and 3 bases, in that order; junction bases with no gene match: 11. CDR3 loop: CASSPQSPGQHYEQYF. DNA for the CDR3: TGTGCCAGCTCACCCCAATCACCGGGACAGCACTACGAGCAGTACTTC.

The V and J genes are TRBV5-4 and TRBJ1-6; D is possibly TRBD1 (5 bases). With 4 bases removed from V and 7 bases from J, the gap between germline ends came to 12 bases. Germline loops: CDR1 SGHNT, CDR2 YYREEE (reference sequence). This CDR3 contains 14 residues. CDR3 bases: TGTGCCAGCAGCGGCGGGGCCCGGAATTCACCCCTCCACTTT. The encoded protein is CASSGGARNSPLHF.

CDR3 nucleotides: TGTGCCAGCAGTTTATCAGTAGGGGGAGCCCTCCACTTT. It specifies CASSLSVGGALHF. This sequence joins TRBV28 and TRBJ1-6; tentative D call: TRBD1 (6 bases). CDR1 is MDHEN and CDR2 is SYDVKM in the germline V gene. The CDR3 spans 13 residues. V dropped 1 base and J dropped 14 bases, with 12 bases sitting between them.

The genes are TRBV4-3 and TRBJ1-2, with 8 bases aligning to TRBD1. Losses at the gene ends were 4 bases for V and 2 bases for J; bases not matched to a gene: 3. The CDR3 runs to 14 residues. Germline CDR1 LGHNA, CDR2 YSLEER. In DNA form, the CDR3 reads TGCGCCAGCAGCCCTCGGACAGGGAACTATGGCTACACCTTC. Encoded protein: CASSPRTGNYGYTF.

This clone was seen more than once but under ten times. CDR3 amino acids: CASSSPTAGELFF. The CDR3 DNA is TGTGCCAGCAGCTCCCCCACGGCCGGGGAGCTGTTTTTT. The chain recombines TRBV5-4 with TRBJ2-2; D call uncertain. The CDR3 covers 13 residues. In germline, CDR1 is SGHNT, CDR2 YYREEE (reference sequence). V was pared by 3 bases and J by 6 bases, with 9 bases between.

The rearrangement links TRBV5-6 to TRBJ2-3, with D possibly matching TRBD1 (5 bases). Germline loops: CDR1 SGHDT, CDR2 YYEEEE. The CDR3 runs 15 residues. The V end was cut by 0 bases, the J end by 0 bases, with 8 bases between. This CDR3 reads CASSLEGRSTDTQYF. DNA of the CDR3: TGTGCCAGCAGCTTGGAGGGGCGTAGCACAGATACGCAGTATTTT.

This chain joins TRBV6-5 and TRBJ1-1; 7 bases fit TRBD1. CDR1 MNHEY and CDR2 SVGAGI come from the germline V gene. This CDR3 is 13 amino acids long. V gave up 5 bases and J gave up 6 bases; unmatched junction bases: 6. CDR3 in DNA: TGTGCCAGCAGTCGAGACAGGGAGGCTGAAGCTTTCTTT. As protein: CASSRDREAEAFF.

The rearrangement joins TRBV9 to TRBJ2-1, with D maybe TRBD2 (6 bases). The V end was cut by 5 bases, the J end by 5 bases, with 17 bases between. The germline V gene has CDR1 SGDLS and CDR2 YYNGEE. The length of the CDR3 is 15 residues. The CDR3: CASSVPGLFDNEQFF. CDR3 in DNA: TGTGCCAGCAGTGTGCCGGGACTTTTTGACAATGAGCAGTTCTTC.

The genes are TRBV4-1 and TRBJ2-1, with D perhaps matching TRBD2 (6 bases). The germline V gene encodes CDR1 MGHRA and CDR2 YSYEKL. This CDR3 has 16 amino acids. Trimming pared 3 bases from V and 0 bases from J, leaving 12 bases between. DNA for the CDR3: TGCGCCAGCAGCCAGCAACACGGGAGCTCCTACAATGAGCAGTTCTTC. Translating gives CASSQQHGSSYNEQFF.